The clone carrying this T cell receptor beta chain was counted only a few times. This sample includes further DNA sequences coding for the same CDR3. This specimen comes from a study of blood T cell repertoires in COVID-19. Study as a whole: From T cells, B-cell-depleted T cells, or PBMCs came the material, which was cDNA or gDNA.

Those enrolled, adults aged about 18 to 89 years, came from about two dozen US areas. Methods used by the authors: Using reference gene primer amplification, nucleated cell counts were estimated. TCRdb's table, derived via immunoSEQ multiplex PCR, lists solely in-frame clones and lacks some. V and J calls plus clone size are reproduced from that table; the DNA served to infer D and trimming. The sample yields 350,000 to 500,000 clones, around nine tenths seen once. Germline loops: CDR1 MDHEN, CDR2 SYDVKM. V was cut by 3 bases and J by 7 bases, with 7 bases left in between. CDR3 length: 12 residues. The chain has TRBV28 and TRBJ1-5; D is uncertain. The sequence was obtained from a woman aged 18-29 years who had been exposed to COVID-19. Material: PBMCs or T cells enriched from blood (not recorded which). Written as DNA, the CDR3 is TGTGCCAGCAGTTTCCTCTCCCAGCCCCAGCATTTT. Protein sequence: CASSFLSQPQHF. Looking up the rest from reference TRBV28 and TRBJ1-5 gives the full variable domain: DVKVTQSSRYLVKRTGEKVFLECVQDMDHENMFWYRQDPGLGLRLIYFSYDVKMKEKGDIPEGYSVSREKKERFSLILESASTNQTSMYLCASSFLSQPQHFGDGTRLSIL.